This T cell receptor (beta chain) came from a study of cytomegalovirus exposure and HLA in healthy donors. Study-wide results and limits: When analyzed later, the rates of TCR association showed variation by HLA locus, with DRB1 the most and HLA-C the fewest. Indistinguishable V segments such as TRBV6-2 and TRBV6-3 were excluded.

As concerns this clone: Its antigen is unidentified.

The germline V gene encodes CDR1 MNHEY and CDR2 SVGAGI. The CDR3 is 14 residues long. Trimming removed 5 bases from V and 3 bases from J, with 14 bases in between. Both 60 Vbeta primers and 13 Jbeta primers went into the PCR. The protocol was immunoSEQ multiplex PCR, while the TCRdb copy is restricted to in-frame clones and leaves out a portion. The sample includes about 120,000 clones, 75% to 80% seen only once; the top ten take roughly 3.5%. This chain joins TRBV6-5 and TRBJ2-7, with D maybe TRBD1 (6 bases). Sample: PBMCs. The TCR originated in a woman in her 30s in good health and CMV-seropositive. The CDR3 region is CASSRTDQGYEQYF. The CDR3 nucleotides read TGTGCCAGCAGTCGGACAGACCAAGGCTACGAGCAGTACTTC.